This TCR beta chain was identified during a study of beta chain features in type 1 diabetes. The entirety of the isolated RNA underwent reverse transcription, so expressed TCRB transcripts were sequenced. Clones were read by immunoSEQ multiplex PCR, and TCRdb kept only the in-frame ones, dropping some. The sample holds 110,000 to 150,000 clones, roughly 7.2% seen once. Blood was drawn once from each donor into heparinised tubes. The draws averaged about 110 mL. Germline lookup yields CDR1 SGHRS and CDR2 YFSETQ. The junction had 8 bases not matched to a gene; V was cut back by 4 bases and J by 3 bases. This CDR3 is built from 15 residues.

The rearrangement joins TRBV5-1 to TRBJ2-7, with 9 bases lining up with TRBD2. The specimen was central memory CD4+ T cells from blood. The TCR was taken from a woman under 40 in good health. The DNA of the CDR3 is TGCGCCAGCAGCCGCGGGGGGGACAGAAGCTACGAGCAGTACTTC. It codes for CASSRGGDRSYEQYF.